The sequence of this TCR beta chain was determined in a study of blood T cell repertoires in COVID-19. The wider study: Samples taken during acute and convalescent COVID-19 were collected in the United States, Italy and Spain. The analysed material was cDNA or gDNA that came from T cells, B-cell-depleted T cells, or PBMCs.

CDR1 and CDR2 (germline): SGDLS, YYNGEE. The CDR3 sequence is 14 residues long. Trimming stripped 3 bases from V and 4 bases from J, with 13 bases between. In the original workflow: Amplification of reference gene primers provided the estimated nucleated cell counts. Profiled with immunoSEQ multiplex PCR; TCRdb holds only in-frame clones, not every one. That table gives V, J and clone size, and the DNA gave D and trimming. The sample has about 220,000 clones, about 84% seen once. This sequence was found in a human donor in a cohort sampled during active COVID-19. Sequencing was performed on peripheral blood. The chain carries TRBV9 and TRBJ1-1, with D perhaps TRBD1 (6 bases). CDR3 loop: CASSDRVLGTEAFF. The CDR3 DNA follows: TGTGCCAGCAGCGACAGGGTTCTCGGCACTGAAGCTTTCTTT.